This T cell receptor beta chain is from a study of blood T cell repertoires in COVID-19. Study overall: Sites in the United States, Italy and Spain provided acute and convalescent COVID-19 samples. Nucleic acid was either cDNA or gDNA, and it came from T cells, B-cell-depleted T cells, or PBMCs.

The V gene's germline CDR1 is KGHSH and CDR2 LQKENI. V lost 6 bases, J lost 11 bases, and 20 bases lay in between. The CDR3 totals 14 residues. Original handling: How many nucleated cells were present was estimated from reference gene primer amplification. The assay was immunoSEQ multiplex PCR, and TCRdb's table has in-frame clones only and misses some. The V and J calls and the clone size are those of that table, but D and trimming were determined from the DNA. The repertoire holds about 65,000 clones, with approximately 94% as singletons. This chain connects TRBV18 to TRBJ1-5; the D gene is possibly TRBD1 (5 bases). Sequenced material: peripheral blood. The sequence was collected from a man in his 70s with active COVID-19. The CDR3 nucleotides are TGTGCCAGCTCCTTTGGGAGGGGAGTTAATTCCCAGCATTTT. Its protein is CASSFGRGVNSQHF.